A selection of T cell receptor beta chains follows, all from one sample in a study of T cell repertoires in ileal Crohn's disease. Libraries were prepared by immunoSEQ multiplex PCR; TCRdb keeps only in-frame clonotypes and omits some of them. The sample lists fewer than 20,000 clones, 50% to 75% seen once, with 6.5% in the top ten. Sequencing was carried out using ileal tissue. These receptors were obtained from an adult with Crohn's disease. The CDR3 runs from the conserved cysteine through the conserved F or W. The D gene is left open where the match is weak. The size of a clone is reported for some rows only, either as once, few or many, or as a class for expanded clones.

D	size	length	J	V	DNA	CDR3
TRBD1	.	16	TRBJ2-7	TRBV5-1	TGCGCCAGCAGACCTACCGGGACAGGGGGCATCGACGAGCAGTACTTC	CASRPTGTGGIDEQYF
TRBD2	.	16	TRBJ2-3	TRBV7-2	TGTGCCAGCAGCTTATTAGCGGGATGGGGGTCAGATACGCAGTATTTT	CASSLLAGWGSDTQYF
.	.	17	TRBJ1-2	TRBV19	TGTGCCAGTAGTAAAATCGGAGGCACGGGACTTAACTATGGCTACACCTTC	CASSKIGGTGLNYGYTF
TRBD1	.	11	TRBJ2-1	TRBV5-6	TGTGCCAGCAGCTTCCGGGACAGGCAGTTCTTC	CASSFRDRQFF
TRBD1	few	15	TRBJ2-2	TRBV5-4	TGTGCCAGCAGCGGACCGGGACAGGGAACCGGGGAGCTGTTTTTT	CASSGPGQGTGELFF
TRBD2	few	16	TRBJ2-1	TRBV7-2	TGTGCCAGCAGCAAAATGACTAGCGGGAGTTGGCATGAGCAGTTCTTC	CASSKMTSGSWHEQFF
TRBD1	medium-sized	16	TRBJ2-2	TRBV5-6	TGTGCCAGCAGCTTGAGGACAGGGGTGAACACCGGGGAGCTGTTTTTT	CASSLRTGVNTGELFF
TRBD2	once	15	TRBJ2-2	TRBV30	TGTGCCTGGAGTGTACTAGCGGAAAACACCGGGGAGCTGTTTTTT	CAWSVLAENTGELFF
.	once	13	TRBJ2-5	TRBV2	TGTGCCAGCAGCGGCAGGTCCAGCGAGACCCAGTACTTC	CASSGRSSETQYF
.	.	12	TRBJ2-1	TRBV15	TGTGCCACCAGCAGAGACTTGTTCGGGCAGTTCTTC	CATSRDLFGQFF
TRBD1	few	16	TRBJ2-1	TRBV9	TGTGCCAGCAGCCAACCCGGGACAGGCCGCTACAATGAGCAGTTCTTC	CASSQPGTGRYNEQFF
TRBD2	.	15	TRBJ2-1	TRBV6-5	TGTGCCAGCAGTTCTCCTTCTAGCGGGAACAATGAGCAGTTCTTC	CASSSPSSGNNEQFF
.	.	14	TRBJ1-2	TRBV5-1	TGCGCCAGCAGCTTTACAGGGACGAGCTATGGCTACACCTTC	CASSFTGTSYGYTF
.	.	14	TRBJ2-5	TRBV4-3	TGCGCCAGCAGCCAAGGTCAGGGGATGGAGACCCAGTACTTC	CASSQGQGMETQYF
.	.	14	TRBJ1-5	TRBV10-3	TGTGCCATCAGTGTGGCAGGCTCCAATCAGCCCCAGCATTTT	CAISVAGSNQPQHF
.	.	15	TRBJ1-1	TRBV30	TGTGCCTGGAGTGTCCAACCACAGGGCGTCGCTGAAGCTTTCTTT	CAWSVQPQGVAEAFF
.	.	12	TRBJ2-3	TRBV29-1	TGCAGCGTTGAAAGGGGGACAGATACGCAGTATTTT	CSVERGTDTQYF
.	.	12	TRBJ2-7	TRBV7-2	TGTGCCAGCAGTCCCGTTTCCTACGAGCAGTACTTC	CASSPVSYEQYF
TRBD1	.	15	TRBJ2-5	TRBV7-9	TGTGCCAGCAGCCGGATAACAGGGGGCGGAGAGACCCAGTACTTC	CASSRITGGGETQYF
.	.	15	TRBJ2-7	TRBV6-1	TGTGCCAGCAGTGAACCTGGACAGTTATCCTACGAGCAGTACTTC	CASSEPGQLSYEQYF
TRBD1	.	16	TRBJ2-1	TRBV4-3	TGCGCCAGCAGCCAATGGACAGGGAGGTCCTACAATGAGCAGTTCTTC	CASSQWTGRSYNEQFF
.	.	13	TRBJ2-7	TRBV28	TGTGCCAGCAGTTCCCAGGGCCGTACGTGGCAGTACTTC	CASSSQGRTWQYF
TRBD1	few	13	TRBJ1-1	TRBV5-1	TGCGCCAGCAACCCACAGGGGGCCTCTGAAGCTTTCTTT	CASNPQGASEAFF
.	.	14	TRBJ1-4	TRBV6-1	TGTGCCAGCAGGGTAGTGGGGGGTGGTGAAAAACTGTTTTTT	CASRVVGGGEKLFF
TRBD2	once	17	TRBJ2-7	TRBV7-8	TGTGCCAGCACCTCTAGGGTAGCGGGAACGACCAACGAGGAGCAGTACTTC	CASTSRVAGTTNEEQYF
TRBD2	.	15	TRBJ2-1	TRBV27	TGTGCCAGCAGTTTCCTAGCGGGAGTTCGAAATGAGCAGTTCTTC	CASSFLAGVRNEQFF
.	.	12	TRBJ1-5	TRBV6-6	TGTGCCACGGAGGGGAGCAATCAGCCCCAGCATTTT	CATEGSNQPQHF
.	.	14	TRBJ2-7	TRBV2	TGTGCCAGCATAGGGGCAGGGAATCCCTACGAGCAGTACTTC	CASIGAGNPYEQYF
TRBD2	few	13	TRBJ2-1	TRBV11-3	TGTGCCAGCAGCCCGGGGACTAACAATGAGCAGTTCTTC	CASSPGTNNEQFF
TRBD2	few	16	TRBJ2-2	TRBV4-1	TGCGCCAGCAGCCAAGCGGGAGGTTCGAACACCGGGGAGCTGTTTTTT	CASSQAGGSNTGELFF
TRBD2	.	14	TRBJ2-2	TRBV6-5	TGTGCCAGCAGGCGGGGAGGGAGCACCGGGGAGCTGTTTTTT	CASRRGGSTGELFF
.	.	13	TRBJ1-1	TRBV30	TGTGCCTGGAGTTGGAACAGGGACACTGAAGCTTTCTTT	CAWSWNRDTEAFF
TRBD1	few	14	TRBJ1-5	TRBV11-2	TGTGCCAGCAGGGGGACAGGGCCCAATCAGCCCCAGCATTTT	CASRGTGPNQPQHF
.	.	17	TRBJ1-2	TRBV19	TGTGCCAGTAGTATATTTGGGATTACGGGACATCGACGAGGCTACACCTTC	CASSIFGITGHRRGYTF
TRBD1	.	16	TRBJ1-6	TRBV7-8	TGTGCCAGCAGCTTAGGACAGGGGGCCCGGAATTCACCCCTCCACTTT	CASSLGQGARNSPLHF
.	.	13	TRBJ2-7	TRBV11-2	TGTGCCAGCAGCTATACAGGGACGGGGGAGCAGTACTTC	CASSYTGTGEQYF
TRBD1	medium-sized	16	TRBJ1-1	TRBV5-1	TGCGCCAGCAGCTCATCCTCGGGACAGGGAGGCACTGAAGCTTTCTTT	CASSSSSGQGGTEAFF
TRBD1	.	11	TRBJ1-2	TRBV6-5	TGTGCCAGCGGACAGGGCTATGGCTACACCTTC	CASGQGYGYTF
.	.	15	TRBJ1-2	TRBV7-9	TGTGCCAGCAGCTCGGCCGGGGGGAGTGCCTATGGCTACACCTTC	CASSSAGGSAYGYTF
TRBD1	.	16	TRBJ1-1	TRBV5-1	TGCGCCAGCAGCCAAAAGACGGGACAGGGATCCACTGAAGCTTTCTTT	CASSQKTGQGSTEAFF
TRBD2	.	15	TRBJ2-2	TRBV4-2	TGTGCCAGCAGCCAAGAGGGGGGAGGGGTCGGGGAGCTGTTTTTT	CASSQEGGGVGELFF
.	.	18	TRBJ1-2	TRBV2	TGTGCCAGCAGCCACAAGGGGGGGCAACAGGTGGTCTGGTATGGCTACACCTTC	CASSHKGGQQVVWYGYTF
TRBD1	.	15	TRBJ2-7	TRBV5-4	TGTGCCAGCAGCACGAGACAGGGGAGAGTGAACGAGCAGTACTTC	CASSTRQGRVNEQYF
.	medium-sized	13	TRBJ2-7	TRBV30	TGTGCCTGGACACGGTTAAGCTCCTACGAGCAGTACTTC	CAWTRLSSYEQYF
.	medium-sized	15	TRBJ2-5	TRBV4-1	TGCGCCAGCAGCCAATCTCCCAGGGGTCAGGAGACCCAGTACTTC	CASSQSPRGQETQYF
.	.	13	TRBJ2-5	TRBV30	TGTGCCTGGAGTGTAACAGGGACGCAGACCCAGTACTTC	CAWSVTGTQTQYF
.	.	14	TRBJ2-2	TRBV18	TGTGCCAGCTCCCCGTCGGTAACCACCGGGGAGCTGTTTTTT	CASSPSVTTGELFF
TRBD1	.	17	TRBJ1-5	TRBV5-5	TGTGCCAGCAGCTTGGTGACAGGGGGTTATAGCAATCAGCCCCAGCATTTT	CASSLVTGGYSNQPQHF
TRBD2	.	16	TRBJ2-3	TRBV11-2	TGTGCCAGCAGCTTATTCGCTGGGGGGGGCACAGATACGCAGTATTTT	CASSLFAGGGTDTQYF
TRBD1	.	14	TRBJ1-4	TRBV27	TGTGCCAGCAGATCCGGGACAGGGGGCGTCAAACTGTTTTTT	CASRSGTGGVKLFF
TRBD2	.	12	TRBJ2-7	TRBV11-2	TGTGCCAGCAGCTCCTCGGGACTAGAGGAGTACTTC	CASSSSGLEEYF
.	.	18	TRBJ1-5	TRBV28	TGTGCCAGCAGTTCCCCTCGACAGGTGATTAGCAATAATCAGCCCCAGCATTTT	CASSSPRQVISNNQPQHF
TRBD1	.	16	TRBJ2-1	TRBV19	TGTGCCAGTAGCACTTACCGGGACAGGGAACTCGATGAGCAGTTCTTC	CASSTYRDRELDEQFF
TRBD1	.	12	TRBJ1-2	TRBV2	TGTGCCAGCAGTCCGACAGGGGATGGCTACACCTTC	CASSPTGDGYTF
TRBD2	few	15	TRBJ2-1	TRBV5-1	TGCGCCAGCAGCTTGGGACTAGCGACCTACAATGAGCAGTTCTTC	CASSLGLATYNEQFF